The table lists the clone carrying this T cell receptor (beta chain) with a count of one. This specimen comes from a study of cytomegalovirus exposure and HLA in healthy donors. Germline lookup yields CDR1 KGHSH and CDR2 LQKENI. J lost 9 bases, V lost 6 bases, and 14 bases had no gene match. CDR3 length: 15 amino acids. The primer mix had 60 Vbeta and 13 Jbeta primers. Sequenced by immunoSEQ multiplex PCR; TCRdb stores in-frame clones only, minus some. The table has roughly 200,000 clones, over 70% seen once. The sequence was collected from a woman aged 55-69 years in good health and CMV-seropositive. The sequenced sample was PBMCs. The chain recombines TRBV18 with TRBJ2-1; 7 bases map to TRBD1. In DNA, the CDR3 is TGTGCCAGCTCGGAAGAACAGGGGCGATTTGGTGAGCAGTTCTTC. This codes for CASSEEQGRFGEQFF.